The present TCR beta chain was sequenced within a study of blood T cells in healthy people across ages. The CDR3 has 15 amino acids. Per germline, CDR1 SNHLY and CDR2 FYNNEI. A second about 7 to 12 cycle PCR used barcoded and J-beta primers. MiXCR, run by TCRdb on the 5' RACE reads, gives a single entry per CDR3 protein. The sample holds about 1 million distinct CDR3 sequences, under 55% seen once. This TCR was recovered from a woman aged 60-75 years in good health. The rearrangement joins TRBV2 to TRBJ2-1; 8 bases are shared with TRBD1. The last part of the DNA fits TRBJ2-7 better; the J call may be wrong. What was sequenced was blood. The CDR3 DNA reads TGTGCCAGCAGTGAAGCCAGGGGGCCTCACAATGAGCAGTACTTC. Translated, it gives CASSEARGPHNEQYF.